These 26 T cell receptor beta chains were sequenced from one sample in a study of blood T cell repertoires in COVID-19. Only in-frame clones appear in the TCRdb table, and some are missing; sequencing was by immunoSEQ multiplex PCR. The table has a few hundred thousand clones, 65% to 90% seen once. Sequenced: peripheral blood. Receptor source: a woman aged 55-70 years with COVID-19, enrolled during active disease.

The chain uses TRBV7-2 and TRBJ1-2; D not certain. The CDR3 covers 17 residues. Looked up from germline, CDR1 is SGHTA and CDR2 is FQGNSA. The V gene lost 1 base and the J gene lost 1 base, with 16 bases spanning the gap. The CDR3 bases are TGTGCCAGCAGCTTAGTGGGAGGCCAGCTAGATAACTATGGCTACACCTTC. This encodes CASSLVGGQLDNYGYTF.

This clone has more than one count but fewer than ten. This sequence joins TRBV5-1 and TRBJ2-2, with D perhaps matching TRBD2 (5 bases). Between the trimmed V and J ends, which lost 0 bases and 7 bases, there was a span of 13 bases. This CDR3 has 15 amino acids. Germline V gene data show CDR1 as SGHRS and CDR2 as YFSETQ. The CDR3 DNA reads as TGCGCCAGCAGCTTGGTTCTAGCCGAGGTCGGGGAGCTGTTTTTT. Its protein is CASSLVLAEVGELFF.

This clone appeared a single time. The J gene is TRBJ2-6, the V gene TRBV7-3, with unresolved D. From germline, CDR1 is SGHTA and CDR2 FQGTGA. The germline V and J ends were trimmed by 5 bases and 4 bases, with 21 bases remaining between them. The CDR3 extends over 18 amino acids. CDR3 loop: CASSHPFRSTPGANVLTF. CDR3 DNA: TGTGCCAGCAGCCACCCCTTCCGATCTACCCCCGGGGCCAACGTCCTGACTTTC.

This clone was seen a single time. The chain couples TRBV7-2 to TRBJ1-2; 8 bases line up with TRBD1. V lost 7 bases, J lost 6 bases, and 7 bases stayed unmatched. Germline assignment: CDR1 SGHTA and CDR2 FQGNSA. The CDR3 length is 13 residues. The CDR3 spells CASTSDRGNGYTF. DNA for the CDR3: TGTGCCAGCACCTCCGACAGGGGTAATGGCTACACCTTC.

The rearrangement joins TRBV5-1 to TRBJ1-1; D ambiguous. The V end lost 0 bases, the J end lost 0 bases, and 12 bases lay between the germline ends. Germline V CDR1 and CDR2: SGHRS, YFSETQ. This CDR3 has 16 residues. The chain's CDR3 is CASSLEGDIMNTEAFF. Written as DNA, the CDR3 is TGCGCCAGCAGCTTGGAGGGAGATATAATGAACACTGAAGCTTTCTTT.

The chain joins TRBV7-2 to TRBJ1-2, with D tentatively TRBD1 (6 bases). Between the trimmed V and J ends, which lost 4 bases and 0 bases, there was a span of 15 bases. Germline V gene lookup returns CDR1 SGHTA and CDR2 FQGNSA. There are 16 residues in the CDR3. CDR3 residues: CASSSGQISANYGYTF. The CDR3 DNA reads TGTGCCAGCAGCTCGGGACAAATTTCAGCTAACTATGGCTACACCTTC.

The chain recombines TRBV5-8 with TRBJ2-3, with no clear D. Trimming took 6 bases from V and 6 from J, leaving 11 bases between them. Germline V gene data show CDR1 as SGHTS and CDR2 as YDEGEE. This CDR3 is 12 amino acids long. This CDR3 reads CASKNARDTQYF. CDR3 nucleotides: TGTGCCAGCAAAAACGCCCGGGATACGCAGTATTTT.

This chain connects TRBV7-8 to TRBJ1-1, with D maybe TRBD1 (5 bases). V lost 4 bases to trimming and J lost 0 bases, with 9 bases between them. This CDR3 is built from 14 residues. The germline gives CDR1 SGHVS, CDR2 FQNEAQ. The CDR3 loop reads CASSWGLMNTEAFF. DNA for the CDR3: TGTGCCAGCAGCTGGGGACTCATGAACACTGAAGCTTTCTTT. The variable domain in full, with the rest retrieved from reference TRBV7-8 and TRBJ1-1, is GAGVSQSPRYKVAKRGQDVALRCDPISGHVSLFWYQQALGQGPEFLTYFQNEAQLDKSGLPSDRFFAERPEGSVSTLKIQRTQQEDSAVYLCASSWGLMNTEAFFGQGTRLTVV.

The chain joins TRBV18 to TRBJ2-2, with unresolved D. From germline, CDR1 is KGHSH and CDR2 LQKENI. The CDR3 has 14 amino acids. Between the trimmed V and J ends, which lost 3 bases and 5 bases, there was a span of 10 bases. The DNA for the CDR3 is TGTGCCAGCTCACCGTCGCTGGAGACCGGGGAGCTGTTTTTT. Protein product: CASSPSLETGELFF.

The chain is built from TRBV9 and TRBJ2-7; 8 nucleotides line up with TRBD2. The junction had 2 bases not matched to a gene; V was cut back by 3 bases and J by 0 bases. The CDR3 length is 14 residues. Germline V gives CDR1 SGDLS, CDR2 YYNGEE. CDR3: CASSAGLDSYEQYF. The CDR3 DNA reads TGTGCCAGCAGCGCGGGACTAGACTCCTACGAGCAGTACTTC.

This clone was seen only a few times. The CDR3: CASSWSLGRNTEAFF. The CDR3, as DNA: TGTGCCAGCAGTTGGTCCCTAGGGAGGAACACTGAAGCTTTCTTT. The chain employs TRBV6-6 and TRBJ1-1; no definite D call. Germline V gene lookup returns CDR1 MNHNY and CDR2 SVGAGI (reference sequence). Trimming cost V 4 bases and J 1 base, with 13 bases left between them. CDR3 length equals 15 residues.

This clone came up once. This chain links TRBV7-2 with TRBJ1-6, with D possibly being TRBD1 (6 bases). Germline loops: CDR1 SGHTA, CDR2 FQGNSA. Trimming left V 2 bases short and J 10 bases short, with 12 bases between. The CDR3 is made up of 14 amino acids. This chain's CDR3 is CASSLTQGKSPLHF. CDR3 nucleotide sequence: TGTGCCAGCAGCTTAACACAGGGTAAATCACCCCTCCACTTT.

For the CDR3, the DNA is TGTGCCAGCGAGAGGGACAGGGGTTTAAGCACAGATACGCAGTATTTT. This gives the protein CASERDRGLSTDTQYF. This chain links TRBV13 with TRBJ2-3, with 10 nucleotides matching TRBD1. Germline V gene lookup returns CDR1 PRHDT and CDR2 FYEKMQ (reference sequence). With V trimmed by 8 bases and J by 0 bases, 8 bases remained unmatched. The length of the CDR3 is 16 residues.

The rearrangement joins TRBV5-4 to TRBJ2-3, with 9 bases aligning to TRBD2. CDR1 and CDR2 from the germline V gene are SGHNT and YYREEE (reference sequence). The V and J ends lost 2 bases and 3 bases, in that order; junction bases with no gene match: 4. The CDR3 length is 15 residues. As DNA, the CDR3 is TGTGCCAGCAGCTTTGCGGGGGGGAGGACAGATACGCAGTATTTT. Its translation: CASSFAGGRTDTQYF.

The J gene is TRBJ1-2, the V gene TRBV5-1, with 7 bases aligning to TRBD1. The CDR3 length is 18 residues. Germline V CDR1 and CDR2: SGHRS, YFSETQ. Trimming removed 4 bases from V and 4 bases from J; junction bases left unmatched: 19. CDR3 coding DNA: TGCGCCAGCAGCCCTCTCTCCGGGACAGAATACCTACCCTATGGCTACACCTTC. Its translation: CASSPLSGTEYLPYGYTF. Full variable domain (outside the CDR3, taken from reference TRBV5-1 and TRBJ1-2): KAGVTQTPRYLIKTRGQQVTLSCSPISGHRSVSWYQQTPGQGLQFLFEYFSETQRNKGNFPGRFSGRQFSNSRSEMNVSTLELGDSALYLCASSPLSGTEYLPYGYTFGSGTRLTVV.

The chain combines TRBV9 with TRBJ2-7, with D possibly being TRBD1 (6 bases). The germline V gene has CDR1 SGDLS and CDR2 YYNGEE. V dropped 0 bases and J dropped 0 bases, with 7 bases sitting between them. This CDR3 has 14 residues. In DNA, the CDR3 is TGTGCCAGCAGCGTAGGGGGGCCCTCCTACGAGCAGTACTTC. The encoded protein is CASSVGGPSYEQYF.

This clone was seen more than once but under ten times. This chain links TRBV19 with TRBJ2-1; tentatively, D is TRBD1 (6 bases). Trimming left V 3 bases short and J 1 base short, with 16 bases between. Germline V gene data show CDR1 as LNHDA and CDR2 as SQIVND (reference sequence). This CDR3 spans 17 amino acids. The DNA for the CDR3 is TGTGCCAGTAGTATTTTTGGGGGCAGGCATTCCTACAATGAGCAGTTCTTC. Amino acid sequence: CASSIFGGRHSYNEQFF.

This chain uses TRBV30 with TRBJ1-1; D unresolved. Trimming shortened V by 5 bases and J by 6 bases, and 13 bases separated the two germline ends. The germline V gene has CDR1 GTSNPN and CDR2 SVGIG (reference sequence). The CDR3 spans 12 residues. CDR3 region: CAWAARWSEAFF. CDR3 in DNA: TGTGCCTGGGCGGCGAGGTGGTCTGAAGCTTTCTTT.

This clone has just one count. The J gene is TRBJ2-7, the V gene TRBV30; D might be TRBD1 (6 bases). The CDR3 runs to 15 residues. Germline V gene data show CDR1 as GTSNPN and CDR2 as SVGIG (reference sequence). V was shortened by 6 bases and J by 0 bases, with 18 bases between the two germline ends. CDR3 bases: TGTGCCTGTATAAGAGGACAGTCCCACTCCTACGAGCAGTACTTC. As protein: CACIRGQSHSYEQYF.

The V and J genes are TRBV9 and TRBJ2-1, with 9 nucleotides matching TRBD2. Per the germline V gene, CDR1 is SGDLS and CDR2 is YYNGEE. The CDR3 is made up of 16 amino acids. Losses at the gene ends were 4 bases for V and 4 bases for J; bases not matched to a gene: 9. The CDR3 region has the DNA TGTGCCAGCAGCCCCCGTGGTAGCGGGGGATACAATGAGCAGTTCTTC. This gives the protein CASSPRGSGGYNEQFF.

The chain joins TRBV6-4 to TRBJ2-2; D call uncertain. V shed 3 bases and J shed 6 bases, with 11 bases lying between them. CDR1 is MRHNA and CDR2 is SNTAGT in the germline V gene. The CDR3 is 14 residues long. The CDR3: CASSESRVAGELFF. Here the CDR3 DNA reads TGTGCCAGCAGTGAGTCAAGAGTGGCCGGGGAGCTGTTTTTT.

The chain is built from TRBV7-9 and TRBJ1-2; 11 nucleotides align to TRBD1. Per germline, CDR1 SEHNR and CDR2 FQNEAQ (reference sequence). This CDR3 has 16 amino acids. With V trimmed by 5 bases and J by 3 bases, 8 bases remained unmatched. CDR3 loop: CASSLGGQGAYYGYTF. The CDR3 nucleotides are TGTGCCAGCAGCCTGGGAGGACAGGGGGCTTACTATGGCTACACCTTC.

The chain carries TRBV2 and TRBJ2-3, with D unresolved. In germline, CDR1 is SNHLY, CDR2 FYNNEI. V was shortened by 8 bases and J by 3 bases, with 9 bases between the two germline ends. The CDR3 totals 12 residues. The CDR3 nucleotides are TGTGCCAGCCACCGGTTGACAGATACGCAGTATTTT. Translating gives CASHRLTDTQYF.

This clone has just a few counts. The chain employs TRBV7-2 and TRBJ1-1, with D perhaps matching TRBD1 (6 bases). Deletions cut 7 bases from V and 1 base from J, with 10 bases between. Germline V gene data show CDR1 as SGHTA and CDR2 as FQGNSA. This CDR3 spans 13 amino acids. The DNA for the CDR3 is TGTGCCAGCAACAGACAGGAGAACACTGAAGCTTTCTTT. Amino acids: CASNRQENTEAFF.

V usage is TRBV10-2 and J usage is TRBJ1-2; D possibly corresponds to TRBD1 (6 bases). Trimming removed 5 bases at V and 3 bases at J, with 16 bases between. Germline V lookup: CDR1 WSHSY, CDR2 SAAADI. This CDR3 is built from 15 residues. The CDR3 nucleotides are TGCGCCAGCAGTTCCTGGACAGCCTTTCACTATGGCTACACCTTC. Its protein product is CASSSWTAFHYGYTF.

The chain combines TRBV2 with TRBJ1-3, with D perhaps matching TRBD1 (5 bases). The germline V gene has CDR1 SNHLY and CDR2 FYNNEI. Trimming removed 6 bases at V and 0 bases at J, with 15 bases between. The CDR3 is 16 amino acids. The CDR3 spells CASRGPRVLSGNTIYF. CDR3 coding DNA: TGTGCCAGCAGGGGCCCCAGGGTTCTCTCTGGAAACACCATATATTTT.